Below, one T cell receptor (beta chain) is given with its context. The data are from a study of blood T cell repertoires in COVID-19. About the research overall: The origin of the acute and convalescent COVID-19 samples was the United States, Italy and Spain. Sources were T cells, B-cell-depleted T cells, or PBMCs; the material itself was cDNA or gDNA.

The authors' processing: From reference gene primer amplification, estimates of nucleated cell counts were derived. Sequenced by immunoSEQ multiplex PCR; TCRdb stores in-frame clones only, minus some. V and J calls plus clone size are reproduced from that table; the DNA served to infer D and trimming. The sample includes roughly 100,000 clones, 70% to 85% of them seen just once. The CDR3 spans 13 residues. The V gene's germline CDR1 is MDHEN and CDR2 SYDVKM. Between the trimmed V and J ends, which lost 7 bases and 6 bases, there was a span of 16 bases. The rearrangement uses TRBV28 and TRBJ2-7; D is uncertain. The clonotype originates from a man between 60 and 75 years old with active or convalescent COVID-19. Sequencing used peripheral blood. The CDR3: CASKRISPTEQYF. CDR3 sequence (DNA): TGTGCCAGCAAGAGGATATCCCCCACCGAGCAGTACTTC.